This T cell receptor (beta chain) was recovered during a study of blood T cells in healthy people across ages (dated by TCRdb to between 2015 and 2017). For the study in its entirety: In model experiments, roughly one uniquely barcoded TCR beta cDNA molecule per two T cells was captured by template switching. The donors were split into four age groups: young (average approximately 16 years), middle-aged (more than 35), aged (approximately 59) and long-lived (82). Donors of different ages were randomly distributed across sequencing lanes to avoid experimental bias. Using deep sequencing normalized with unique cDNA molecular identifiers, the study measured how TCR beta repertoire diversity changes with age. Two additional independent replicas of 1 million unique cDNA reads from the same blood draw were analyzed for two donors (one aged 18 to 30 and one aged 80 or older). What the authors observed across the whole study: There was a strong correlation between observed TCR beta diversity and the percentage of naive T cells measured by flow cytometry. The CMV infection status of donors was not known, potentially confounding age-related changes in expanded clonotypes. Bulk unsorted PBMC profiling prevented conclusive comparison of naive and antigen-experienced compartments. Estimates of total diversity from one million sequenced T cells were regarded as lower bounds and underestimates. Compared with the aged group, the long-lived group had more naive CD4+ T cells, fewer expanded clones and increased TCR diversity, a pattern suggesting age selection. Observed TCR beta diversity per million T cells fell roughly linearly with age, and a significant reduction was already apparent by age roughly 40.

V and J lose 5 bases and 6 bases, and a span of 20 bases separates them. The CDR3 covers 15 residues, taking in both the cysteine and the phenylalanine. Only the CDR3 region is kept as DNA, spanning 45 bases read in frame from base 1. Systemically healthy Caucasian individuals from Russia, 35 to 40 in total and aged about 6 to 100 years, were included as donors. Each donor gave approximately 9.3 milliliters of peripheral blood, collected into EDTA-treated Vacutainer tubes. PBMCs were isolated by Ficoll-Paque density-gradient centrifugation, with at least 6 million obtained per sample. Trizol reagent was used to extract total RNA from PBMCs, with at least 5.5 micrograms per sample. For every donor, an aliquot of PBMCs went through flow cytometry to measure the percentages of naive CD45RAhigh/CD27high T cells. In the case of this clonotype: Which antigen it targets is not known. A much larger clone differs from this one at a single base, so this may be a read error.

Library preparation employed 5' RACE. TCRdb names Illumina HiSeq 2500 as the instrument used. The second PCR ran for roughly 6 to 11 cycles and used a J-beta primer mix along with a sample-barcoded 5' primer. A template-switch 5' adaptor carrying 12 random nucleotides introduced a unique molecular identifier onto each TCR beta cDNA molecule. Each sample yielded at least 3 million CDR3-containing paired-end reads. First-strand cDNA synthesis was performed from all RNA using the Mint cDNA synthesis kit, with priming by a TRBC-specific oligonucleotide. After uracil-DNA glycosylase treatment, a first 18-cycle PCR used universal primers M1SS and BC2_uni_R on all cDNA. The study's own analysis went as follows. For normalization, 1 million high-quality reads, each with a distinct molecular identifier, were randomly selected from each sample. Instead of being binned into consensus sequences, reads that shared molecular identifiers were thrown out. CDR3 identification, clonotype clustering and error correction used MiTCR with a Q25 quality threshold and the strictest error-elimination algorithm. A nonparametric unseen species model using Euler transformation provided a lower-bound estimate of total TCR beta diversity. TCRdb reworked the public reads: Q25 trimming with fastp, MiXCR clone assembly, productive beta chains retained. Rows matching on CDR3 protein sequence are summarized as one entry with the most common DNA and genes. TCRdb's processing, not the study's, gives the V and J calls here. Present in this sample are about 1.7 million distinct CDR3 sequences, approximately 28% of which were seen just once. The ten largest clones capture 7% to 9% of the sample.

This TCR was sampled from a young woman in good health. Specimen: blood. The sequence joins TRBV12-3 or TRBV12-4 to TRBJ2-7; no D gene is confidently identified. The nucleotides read TGTGCCAGCAGTCTACTAACATGGCTGTCGTCCGAGCAGTACTTC. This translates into CASSLLTWLSSEQYF.